This TCR beta chain was sequenced in a study of T cell repertoires in cytomegalovirus infection. The CDR3 sequence is 16 residues long. V was trimmed by 6 bases and J by 9 bases, leaving 25 bases between them. Germline V CDR1 and CDR2: KGHDR, SFDVKD. Each CDR3 protein gets one entry after TCRdb re-called the reads with MiXCR. The sample yields about 740,000 distinct CDR3 sequences, under 40% seen once. This clonotype was counted a single time. Sequencing was carried out using PBMCs. The sequence was obtained from a human donor in good health (CMV status not recorded). Some clones in this sample may be carry-over from other donors' samples. This chain connects TRBV24-1 to TRBJ1-1; no definite D call. Here the CDR3 DNA reads TGTGCCACCAGTTATTCTAGTCACAAAAGCCGAGCCCAAGCTTTCTTT. Its protein is CATSYSSHKSRAQAFF.